A selection of T cell receptor beta chains follows, all from one sample in a study of cytomegalovirus exposure and HLA in healthy donors. Libraries were prepared by immunoSEQ multiplex PCR; TCRdb keeps only in-frame clonotypes and omits some of them. The sample carries about 140,000 clones, about 80% recorded once. The sample taken for sequencing was PBMCs. Every receptor here comes from a man aged 30-40 years in good health and CMV-seropositive. Each CDR3 is given with its conserved first and last residue. Each record gives: CDR3 length, V gene, CDR3 protein.

16 TRBV14 CASSQDTGWTNYGYTF
13 TRBV9 CASSGDRQETQYF
15 TRBV5-8 CASSHRDRRTDTQYF
17 TRBV7-2 CASSPFGVAVIGSGQFF
15 TRBV7-8 CASSEGLLPYNEQFF
13 TRBV29-1 CSAGPRGDTEAFF
13 TRBV6-6 CASSYSGQNGYTF
15 TRBV11-2 CASSSGRRGVYEQYF
13 TRBV6-6 CASGAPELYGYTF
15 TRBV11-2 CASSPGTGGHTEAFF
16 TRBV28 CASSSLGQGNSYEQYF
14 TRBV12-5 CASGPALQYYGYTF
13 TRBV7-9 CASSRQGGTEAFF
15 TRBV9 CASSVHTLANYGYTF
15 TRBV18 CASSLPTGAGSPLHF
13 TRBV18 CASSEQGNTEAFF
15 TRBV30 CAWRGTSGRSDTQYF
13 TRBV5-1 CASSLGGNTEAFF
14 TRBV18 CASSLRRGNTEAFF
18 TRBV4-3 CASSLTFGQGAAGYGYTF
14 TRBV6-5 CASSDGQGRGTQYF
16 TRBV5-1 CASSLRLAGDTDTQYF
15 TRBV4-2 CASSQSGLNTGELFF
19 TRBV10-3 CAISETGTGGTYSNQPQHF
15 TRBV2 CASNRQGASSSPLHF
14 TRBV18 CASSQTGGGYEQYF
16 TRBV30 CAFRGTSGRSTDTQYF
16 TRBV19 CASSIGPLTVQETQYF
14 TRBV18 CASSPPGLTDTQYF
13 TRBV7-6 CASSLATGTEAFF
18 TRBV5-1 CASSLGRTSGEIQETQYF
15 TRBV19 CASSIVGLKLNEQFF
15 TRBV2 CASTRQGSSVETQYF
16 TRBV2 CASRPRGGRGANVLTF
12 TRBV6-6 CASSLFNTEAFF
15 TRBV27 CASSAYGQTHYGYTF
13 TRBV2 CASSESSASRAFF
13 TRBV7-9 CASSWTRDGEQFF
12 TRBV25-1 CASRGGSYEQYF
14 TRBV7-3 CASSAGLDGSPLHF
14 TRBV6-5 CASTPVDNPYGYTF
16 TRBV27 CASRRGILSYNSPLHF
13 TRBV27 CASSDRAWGEQYF
17 TRBV11-2 CASSFDGRTTFNYGYTF
15 TRBV11-2 CASNQGLAEYNEQFF
14 TRBV7-9 CASSGGKGNTEAFF
18 TRBV10-3 CAISEPGGPSSGANVLTF
15 TRBV19 CATSPGQGLSYEQYF
15 TRBV6-1 CASRDDRGANQPQHF
13 TRBV30 CAWQQGMGQPQHF
14 TRBV5-1 CASSSQGANYGYTF
12 TRBV5-6 CASSSNSYEQYF
13 TRBV5-4 CASSLWEYYGYTF